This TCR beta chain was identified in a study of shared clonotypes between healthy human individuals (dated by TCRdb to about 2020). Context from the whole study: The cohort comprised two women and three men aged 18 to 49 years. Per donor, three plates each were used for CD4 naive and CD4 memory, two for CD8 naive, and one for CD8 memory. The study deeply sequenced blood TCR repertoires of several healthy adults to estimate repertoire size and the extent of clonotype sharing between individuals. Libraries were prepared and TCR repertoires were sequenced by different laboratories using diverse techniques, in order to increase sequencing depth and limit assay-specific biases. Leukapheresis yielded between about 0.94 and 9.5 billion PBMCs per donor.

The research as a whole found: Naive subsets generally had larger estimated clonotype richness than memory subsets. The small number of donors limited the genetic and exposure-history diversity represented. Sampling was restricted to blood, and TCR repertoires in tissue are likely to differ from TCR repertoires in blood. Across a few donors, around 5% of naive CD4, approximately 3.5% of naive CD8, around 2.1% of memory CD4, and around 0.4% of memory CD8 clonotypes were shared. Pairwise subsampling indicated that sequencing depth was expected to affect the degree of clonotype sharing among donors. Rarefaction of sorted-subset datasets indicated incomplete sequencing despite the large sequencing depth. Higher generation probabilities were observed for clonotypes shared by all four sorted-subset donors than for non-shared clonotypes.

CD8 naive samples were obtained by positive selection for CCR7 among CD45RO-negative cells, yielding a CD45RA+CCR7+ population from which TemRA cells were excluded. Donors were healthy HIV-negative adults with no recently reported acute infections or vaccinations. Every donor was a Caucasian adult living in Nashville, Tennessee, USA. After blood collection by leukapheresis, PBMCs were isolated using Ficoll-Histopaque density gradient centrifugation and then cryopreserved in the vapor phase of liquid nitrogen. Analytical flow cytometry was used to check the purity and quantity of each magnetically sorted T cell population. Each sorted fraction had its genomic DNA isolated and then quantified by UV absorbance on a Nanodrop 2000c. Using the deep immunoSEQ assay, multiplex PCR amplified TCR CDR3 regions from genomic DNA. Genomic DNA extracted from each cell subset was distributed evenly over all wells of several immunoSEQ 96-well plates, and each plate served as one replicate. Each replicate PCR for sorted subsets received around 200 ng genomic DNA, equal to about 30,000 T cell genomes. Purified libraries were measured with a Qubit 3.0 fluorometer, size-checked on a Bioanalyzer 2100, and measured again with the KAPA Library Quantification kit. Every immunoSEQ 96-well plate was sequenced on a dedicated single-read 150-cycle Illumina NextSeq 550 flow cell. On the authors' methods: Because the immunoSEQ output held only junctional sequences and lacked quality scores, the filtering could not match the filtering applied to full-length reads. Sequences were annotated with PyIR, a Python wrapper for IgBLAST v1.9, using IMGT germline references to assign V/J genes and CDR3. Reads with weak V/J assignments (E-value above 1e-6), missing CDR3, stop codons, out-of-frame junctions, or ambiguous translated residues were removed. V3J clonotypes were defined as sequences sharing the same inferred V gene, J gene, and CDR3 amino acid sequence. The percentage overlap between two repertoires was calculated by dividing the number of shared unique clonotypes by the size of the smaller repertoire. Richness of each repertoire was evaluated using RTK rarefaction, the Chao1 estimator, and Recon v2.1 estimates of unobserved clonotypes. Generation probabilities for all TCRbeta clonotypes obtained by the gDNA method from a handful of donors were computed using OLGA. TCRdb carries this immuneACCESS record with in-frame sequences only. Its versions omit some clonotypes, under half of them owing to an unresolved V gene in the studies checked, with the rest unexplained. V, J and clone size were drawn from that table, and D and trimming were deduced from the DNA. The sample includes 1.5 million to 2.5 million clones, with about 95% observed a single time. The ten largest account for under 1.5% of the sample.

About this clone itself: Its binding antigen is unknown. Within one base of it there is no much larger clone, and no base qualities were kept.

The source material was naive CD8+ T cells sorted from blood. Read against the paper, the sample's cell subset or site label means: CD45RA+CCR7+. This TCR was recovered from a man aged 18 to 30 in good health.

The CDR3 loop reads CASSQDGGGGNTIYF. The DNA sequence is given as TGCGCCAGCAGCCAAGATGGAGGGGGCGGAAACACCATATATTTT. Recombination joined TRBV4-3 with TRBJ1-3; 7 bases in the junction line up with TRBD1. The germline V gene yields LGHNA for CDR1 and YSLEER for CDR2. The CDR3 measures 15 amino acids from cysteine to phenylalanine. CDR3 DNA is the only sequence kept; it has 45 bases, read in frame from the first base. Trimming takes 0 bases off V and 4 bases off J; junction bases not matched to a gene: 3.